Sequencing of this T cell receptor beta chain was carried out in a study of OX40 agonist ivuxolimab in advanced cancers. Regarding the complete study: Ivuxolimab, which targeted the costimulatory receptor OX40 (CD134), was an agonistic, fully human IgG2 monoclonal antibody. Intravenous ivuxolimab was administered to patients every 2 weeks at six dose levels: 0.01, 0.1, 0.3, 1.5, 3 and 10 mg/kg. Among the 52 dose-escalation patients, about 19 had hepatocellular carcinoma, roughly 15 melanoma, 9 renal cell carcinoma and 9 head and neck cancer. In the dose-escalation cohort, 70% to 85% of patients were male, and the mean age was 60 years with a range of about 23 to 79. Patients were allowed to have had prior anti-PD-1, anti-PD-L1 or anti-CTLA-4 therapy, and around 43% of the dose-escalation patients had been treated with checkpoint inhibitors. Partial responses occurred in three dose-escalation patients, of whom one had hepatocellular carcinoma and two had cutaneous melanoma. The purpose of peripheral TCRbeta sequencing was to test whether ivuxolimab changed TCR sequence diversity and led to clonal T-cell expansion. The paper describes the monotherapy dose-escalation part (N ≈ 50 patients) of the phase I trial of ivuxolimab.

Overall study outcomes, separate from this receptor: On average, CD8+ T cells showed more expanded clones than CD4+ T cells after ivuxolimab. Low levels of normalized T-cell clonal expansion were also shown by some nonresponding patients. Antigen specificity was not determined for the clonally expanded peripheral T cells. In the 0.1-3.0 mg/kg groups, partial responders had among the lowest normalized peripheral clonal expansion, particularly in CD8+ T cells. At doses of 0.1 to 3.0 mg/kg, clonal expansion of both CD4+ and CD8+ T cells in blood was seen between baseline and week 6.

To sequence the TCRbeta CDR3 region, genomic DNA was isolated from the sorted cells. TCRbeta CDR3 regions were sequenced using the immunoSEQ Assay. As stored in TCRdb, this immuneACCESS dataset retains in-frame rearrangements with V and J assigned. A fraction of the clones does not appear; measured against another copy, unresolved V genes explain less than half of the discrepancy, and the remainder lacks a known reason. Counted in this sample were some 17,000 clones; roughly 92% of them appeared once. 6.5% to 8% of the sample belongs to the ten largest clones. Reading from cysteine to phenylalanine, the CDR3 counts 15 amino acids. Only CDR3 DNA is held: 45 bases, read in frame from base 1. V has 6 bases trimmed and J has 4 bases trimmed; junction bases matching no gene number 7. The germline V gene yields SNHLY for CDR1 and FYNNEI for CDR2. This clone was recorded only once. This clone's antigen is unknown. Base-call qualities are not available, and no considerably larger clone is one nucleotide away.

Patients with autoimmune disease history or receiving systemic immunosuppression were excluded from the trial. Peripheral blood for TCR sequencing was drawn from every dose cohort at baseline, at cycle 4 day 1 and at cycle 7 day 1. Samples came from an open-label, multicenter, first-in-human phase I dose-escalation trial of ivuxolimab. The trial enrolled adults with locally advanced or metastatic head and neck squamous cell, hepatocellular, melanoma or renal cell carcinoma. Before TCR sequencing, CD4+ T cells and CD8+ T cells were sorted from peripheral blood as separate populations. The sequences come from CD4+ or CD8+ T cells sorted from blood, collected in a trial of the OX40 agonist ivuxolimab. The chain is assembled from TRBV2 and TRBJ1-2; TRBD1 agrees with 11 junctional bases. The source is an adult with an advanced solid tumor such as melanoma, head and neck, liver or kidney cancer. Here the CDR3 is given as CASSQGQGDGYGYTF. The bases are TGTGCCAGCAGCCAGGGACAGGGGGACGGCTATGGCTACACCTTC.